This TCR beta chain was observed in a study of T-cell reconstitution after alpha-beta-depleted transplantation in children. About this clonotype: A single base separates this from a much larger clone, so it may be a read error.

This CDR3 comprises 17 residues. Trimming cost V 5 bases and J 2 bases, with 19 bases left between them. Germline-derived CDR1 and CDR2 are SEHNR and FQNEAQ (reference sequence). The authors prepared the TCRbeta library with unique molecular identifiers. TCRdb redid the calling of the PCR reads with MiXCR, one entry per CDR3 protein. The data show approximately 200,000 distinct CDR3 sequences, about 14% seen once. This TCR was sampled from a human donor who donated a stem cell graft to a child with acute lymphoblastic leukemia. The material was PBMCs from the stem cell graft donor, obtained from the stem cell graft. J is TRBJ2-1 and V is TRBV7-9, with D unclear. The CDR3 region is CASSPPPSSFTYNEQFF. The CDR3 coding sequence is TGTGCCAGCAGCCCCCCACCTAGTAGTTTCACCTACAATGAGCAGTTCTTC.